These T cell receptor beta chains were read from a single sample in a study of T-cell reconstitution after alpha-beta-depleted transplantation in children. TCRdb called the PCR reads again in MiXCR, with one record for every CDR3 protein. The sample has about half a million distinct CDR3 sequences, about 12% seen once. Sequencing used PBMCs from the stem cell graft donor, obtained from the stem cell graft. The receptor set was obtained from a human donor who donated a stem cell graft to a child with combined immunodeficiency. Each CDR3 is given with its conserved first and last residue. D genes are given only for firm matches.

TRBJ1-1,.,TRBV4-3,CASSQIGVPNTEAFF
TRBJ2-5,.,TRBV4-3,CASSQGLGPGETQYF
TRBJ1-2,.,TRBV29-1,CSVVLGASGYTF
TRBJ2-1,TRBD2,TRBV10-3,CAISEPGLAGRYNEQFF
TRBJ2-1,TRBD2,TRBV2,CASSEAADLKAGGSSVDEQFF
TRBJ2-3,TRBD1,TRBV6-1,CASSDRVTTDTQYF
TRBJ2-7,.,TRBV5-1,CASSPGRTVEQYF
TRBJ2-3,.,TRBV5-1,CASTSGVSTDTQYF
TRBJ2-2,TRBD2,TRBV29-1,CSVSGTTNTGELFF
TRBJ2-5,TRBD1,TRBV7-3,CASSQGVRETETQYF
TRBJ1-5,.,TRBV15,CATSLNYNQPQHF
TRBJ2-7,.,TRBV12-3/TRBV12-4,CASSNSLYYEQYF
TRBJ2-1,.,TRBV4-1,CASSYWTDEQFF
TRBJ2-1,.,TRBV11-2,CASTLGFFDEQFF
TRBJ2-3,TRBD1,TRBV12-3/TRBV12-4,CASSLGTGATDTQYF
TRBJ2-7,.,TRBV5-1,CASSPRVAPSYEQYF
TRBJ1-2,.,TRBV15,CATSSRDLSNYGYTF
TRBJ2-3,.,TRBV10-3,CAIGPGLNRDTQYF
TRBJ2-5,.,TRBV7-2,CASSPWMGGRETQYF
TRBJ1-6,.,TRBV3-1,CASSQWQLDNSPLHF
TRBJ2-5,TRBD2,TRBV4-2,CASSQGGGKETQYF
TRBJ2-7,.,TRBV3-1,CASSLIEGEQYF
TRBJ1-1,.,TRBV6-5,CASSHTPDRSAFF
TRBJ2-1,.,TRBV29-1,CSVRNHGLSSYNEQFF
TRBJ1-5,.,TRBV7-9,CASSLAQGTSNQPQHF
TRBJ2-1,.,TRBV12-3/TRBV12-4,CASSPTGLNEQFF
TRBJ2-2,.,TRBV5-1,CASSSLYTGELFF
TRBJ2-2,.,TRBV12-3/TRBV12-4,CASSFSGRGNTGELFF
TRBJ2-1,.,TRBV9,CASSTTGLGTYNEQFF
TRBJ2-7,.,TRBV24-1,CATSDLLVHEQYF
TRBJ2-1,.,TRBV12-3/TRBV12-4,CASSRENNEQFF
TRBJ1-2,.,TRBV19,CASSIWGGLDYGYTF
TRBJ2-5,TRBD2,TRBV5-1,CASSPNPLSGRNQETQYF
TRBJ2-5,.,TRBV20-1,CSARVAIPTPRGQETQYF
TRBJ2-1,.,TRBV5-1,CASTGGEVSSYNEQFF
TRBJ2-2,TRBD2,TRBV24-1,CATSQRLALINTGELFF
TRBJ1-6,.,TRBV20-1,CSARDRRAGGYNSPLHF
TRBJ2-5,TRBD2,TRBV20-1,CSATAGGRSGETQYF
TRBJ2-2,.,TRBV6-1,CASSALGLNTGELFF
TRBJ1-1,TRBD1,TRBV10-3,CAISSRDRNTEAFF